What follows are 16 T cell receptor beta chains derived from one specimen sequenced in a study of blood T cell repertoires in COVID-19. The table came from immunoSEQ multiplex PCR; TCRdb's copy has only in-frame clones and leaves some out. The sample has around 110,000 clones; less than 85% are singletons. The material sequenced was peripheral blood. The receptors were sampled from a man aged 25 to 40 with acute or convalescent COVID-19.

CDR3: CASSPGLAGAMYF. The CDR3 DNA is TGTGCCAGCAGCCCCGGGCTAGCGGGGGCCATGTACTTC. This chain joins TRBV5-6 and TRBJ2-7; 10 bases line up with TRBD2. Germline lookup yields CDR1 SGHDT and CDR2 YYEEEE. The trim removed 4 bases at V and 12 bases at J, leaving 10 bases unmatched. CDR3 length equals 13 residues.

The rearrangement uses TRBV6-5 and TRBJ1-2; D might be TRBD1 (5 bases). This CDR3 is built from 14 residues. V was shortened by 6 bases and J by 5 bases, with 16 bases between the two germline ends. In germline, CDR1 is MNHEY, CDR2 SVGAGI. This chain's CDR3 is CASSFGHDSYGYTF. The CDR3 nucleotides are TGTGCCAGCAGCTTCGGACACGACTCATATGGCTACACCTTC.

V and J are TRBV3-1 (or the pseudogene TRBV3-2) and TRBJ2-7; D uncertain. CDR1 LGHDT and CDR2 YNNKEL come from the germline V gene (reference sequence). The CDR3 has 16 residues. The ends were cut back, 1 base at V and 2 bases at J, with 15 bases in the middle. The CDR3 DNA follows: TGTGCCAGCAGCCAAGCTCTCCGACGGAGTACCTACGAGCAGTACTTC. It specifies CASSQALRRSTYEQYF.

The rearrangement uses TRBV3-1 (or the pseudogene TRBV3-2) and TRBJ2-5; D is uncertain. The germline V gene has CDR1 LGHDT and CDR2 YNNKEL (reference sequence). This CDR3 comprises 16 residues. V lost 3 bases, J lost 5 bases, and 19 bases lay in between. The CDR3, as DNA: TGTGCCAGCAGCCACACAAAGGTCTGGGCTTGGGAGACCCAGTACTTC. It codes for CASSHTKVWAWETQYF.

This clone was seen just once. The chain has TRBV3-1 (or the pseudogene TRBV3-2) and TRBJ1-1; D gene uncertain. There are 12 residues in the CDR3. From germline, CDR1 is LGHDT and CDR2 YNNKEL (reference sequence). V lost 6 bases and J 7 bases, leaving 12 bases between the germline ends. The CDR3 spells CASSREVSEAFF. DNA for the CDR3: TGTGCCAGCAGTCGAGAGGTCAGTGAAGCTTTCTTT.

This rearrangement joins TRBV5-1 to TRBJ2-2, with 7 bases that match TRBD1. The J segment lost 7 bases and the V segment lost 0 bases, leaving 3 bases of the junction unmatched. Germline loops: CDR1 SGHRS, CDR2 YFSETQ. This CDR3 spans 14 amino acids. Written as DNA, the CDR3 is TGCGCCAGCAGCTTGGGACAGGGTAACGGGGAGCTGTTTTTT. Encoded protein: CASSLGQGNGELFF.

The gene calls are TRBV30 and TRBJ2-1, with 12 bases lining up with TRBD2. Germline loops: CDR1 GTSNPN, CDR2 SVGIG (reference sequence). Germline trimming cut 0 bases from V and 5 bases from J; bases unmatched to any gene: 8. The CDR3 is made up of 17 amino acids. CDR3 sequence reads: CAWSVWSPSGGDNEQFF. As DNA, the CDR3 is TGTGCCTGGAGTGTATGGTCTCCTAGCGGGGGGGACAATGAGCAGTTCTTC.

The chain combines TRBV27 with TRBJ2-7, with D maybe TRBD1 (6 bases). This CDR3 is built from 17 residues. Trimming removed 3 bases from V and 2 bases from J, with 20 bases in between. CDR1 is MNHEY, CDR2 SMNVEV, per germline (reference sequence). CDR3: CASSLAGATPMAYEQYF. In nucleotides, the CDR3 is TGTGCCAGCAGTTTGGCAGGGGCCACCCCCATGGCCTACGAGCAGTACTTC.

The V and J genes are TRBV7-2 and TRBJ2-3, with D unclear. The CDR3 length is 16 residues. Per the germline V gene, CDR1 is SGHTA and CDR2 is FQGNSA. The V end lost 1 base, the J end lost 3 bases, and 14 bases lay between the germline ends. The CDR3 DNA reads as TGTGCCAGCAGCTTAGAGTCTCGGCCCGGGACAGATACGCAGTATTTT. It codes for CASSLESRPGTDTQYF.

The chain recombines TRBV2 with TRBJ1-5; the D is unclear. The germline V and J ends were trimmed by 7 bases and 2 bases, with 9 bases remaining between them. The CDR3 covers 13 residues. Germline V CDR1 and CDR2: SNHLY, FYNNEI. Here the CDR3 DNA reads TGTGCCAGCAACCCCACGGGCAATCAGCCCCAGCATTTT. This gives the protein CASNPTGNQPQHF.

This chain uses TRBV6-1 with TRBJ1-2; 7 bases are a match to TRBD1. Germline lookup yields CDR1 MNHNS and CDR2 SASEGT. Losses at the gene ends were 6 bases for V and 8 bases for J; bases not matched to a gene: 9. The CDR3 covers 13 residues. CDR3 nucleotides: TGTGCCAGCAGACAGACAGGGCCGTTAGGCTACACCTTC. Its protein is CASRQTGPLGYTF.

V usage is TRBV19 and J usage is TRBJ2-2; tentative D call: TRBD1 (6 bases). V was trimmed by 10 bases and J by 8 bases, leaving 23 bases between them. CDR3 length: 15 residues. Germline V gives CDR1 LNHDA, CDR2 SQIVND (reference sequence). This CDR3 reads CATSHWTAGVGELFF. The CDR3 bases are TGTGCCACCTCGCATTGGACAGCCGGGGTAGGGGAGCTGTTTTTT. Using reference TRBV19 and TRBJ2-2 for the parts outside the CDR3, the full variable domain is DGGITQSPKYLFRKEGQNVTLSCEQNLNHDAMYWYRQDPGQGLRLIYYSQIVNDFQKGDIAEGYSVSREKKESFPLTVTSAQKNPTAFYLCATSHWTAGVGELFFGEGSRLTVL.

The rearrangement links TRBV19 to TRBJ2-3, with 9 bases identical to TRBD1. V gave up 3 bases and J gave up 4 bases; unmatched junction bases: 2. The CDR3 covers 14 residues. Looked up from germline, CDR1 is LNHDA and CDR2 is SQIVND (reference sequence). CDR3 nucleotide sequence: TGTGCCAGTAGTATGGGACAGGGACCAGATACGCAGTATTTT. The encoded protein is CASSMGQGPDTQYF.

The chain recombines TRBV18 with TRBJ2-5; D remains ambiguous. Germline CDR1 reads KGHSH; CDR2 reads LQKENI. This CDR3 has 13 residues. V gave up 1 base and J gave up 5 bases, with 8 bases separating them. The CDR3 DNA sequence: TGTGCCAGCTCACCACTTGAGGCTGAGACCCAGTACTTC. Its translation: CASSPLEAETQYF.

This clone was detected only a few times. The genes are TRBV9 and TRBJ2-2; 10 nucleotides line up with TRBD2. The CDR3 loop spans 15 amino acids. The V and J ends lost 2 bases and 5 bases, in that order; junction bases with no gene match: 3. CDR1 SGDLS and CDR2 YYNGEE come from the germline V gene. CDR3 nucleotides: TGTGCCAGCAGCGTCTCTAGCGGGAGTACCGGGGAGCTGTTTTTT. This translates into CASSVSSGSTGELFF.

The V and J genes are TRBV6-1 and TRBJ2-7; D might be TRBD1 (5 bases). The germline V gene has CDR1 MNHNS and CDR2 SASEGT. V was shortened by 3 bases and J by 2 bases, with 17 bases between the two germline ends. This CDR3 has 16 residues. The CDR3 nucleotides read TGTGCCAGCAGTGACCCTACAGGACGCCTGGCCTACGAGCAGTACGTC. This translates into CASSDPTGRLAYEQYV.